This T cell receptor (beta chain) is drawn from a study of neurological immune-mediated disorders (dated by TCRdb to between 2018 and 2021). A note on the overall study: The study compared peripheral blood TCR-beta repertoires of HTLV-I-associated myelopathy (HAM/TSP) patients, multiple sclerosis patients and healthy controls using UMI-based sequencing. The cohort was made up of about 68 subjects, consisting of some 14 HAM/TSP patients, 35 or so multiple sclerosis patients and 20 healthy controls. The roughly 110 TCR-beta libraries included longitudinal samples, technical triplicates and paired sorted CD4+ and CD8+ T-cell subsets alongside PBMC samples.

The CDR3 measures 17 amino acids from cysteine to phenylalanine. Here the CDR3 DNA is all that survives: 51 bases in frame from base 1. Trimmed from V: 4 bases; trimmed from J: 4 bases; junction bases lacking a gene match: 8. In the germline V gene, CDR1 corresponds to SGHDN and CDR2 to FVKESK. Blood bank volunteers in Maryland, USA served as the healthy controls. For the unsorted PBMC libraries, 2 million PBMCs were stored in RNAlater at -80 degrees C until RNA extraction and were used to generate the libraries. PBMCs were separated from peripheral blood using Ficoll-Hypaque density gradient centrifugation and then cryopreserved in liquid nitrogen. To synthesize cDNA, template-switch 5'RACE was performed with a primer carrying a 10-nucleotide random unique molecular identifier so that each TCR transcript was tagged. Every sequencing run covered 15-18 subjects and yielded more than 160 million TCR-beta sequences. The RNeasy kit was used for extraction of total RNA. TCR-beta VDJ regions were amplified with primers for the TCR constant region and the 5'RACE anchor, using the KAPA Real-time Library Amplification kit. Sample indexes and Illumina adaptors were added in a first PCR, after which library yield was increased in a second PCR. After Ampure bead purification, the TCR product of roughly 650 bp was size-selected on a 2% E-gel SizeSelection system. Before pooling, library quality was assessed on a Bioanalyzer, concentration was determined with Qubit, and library quantification was performed with the Kapa Library Quantification kit. An Illumina HiSeq 2500 was used to sequence the libraries paired-end at 2 x 150 bp. To increase sequence diversity, about 23-30% phiX was spiked into each library pool. The study's processing was this. Quality-filtered reads were processed with the UMI-based MiGEC pipeline, and over 80% of raw TCR sequences were removed by the MiGEC pipeline during error correction. VDJ genes were aligned to IMGT germline references, and each clonotype was defined by a unique CDR3 amino acid sequence together with V-J genes. Clonal expansion, Shannon diversity, and CDR3 relatedness (CalcPairwiseDistances, ClusterSamples) were evaluated with VDJtools, and phylogenetic trees were built with CLCbio workbench. Using coefficient-of-variation modelling across technical triplicates, the study counted a clone as expanded if it had at least 8 unique UMIs. In TCRdb, the public reads were trimmed at Q25 with fastp and aligned with MiXCR, with productive beta chains retained. Each entry merges the rows of one CDR3 protein and shows their most common DNA and genes. TCRdb's processing, not the authors' own work, is the source of the V and J calls. The sample table contains 75,000 to 90,000 distinct CDR3 sequences; only one count was recorded for around 10% of them. The ten largest clonotypes hold about 1.7% of the sample.

This clonotype showed up many times. It lacks a known antigen. The record has no base qualities; no much larger clone is one base away. Study-wide findings and limitations: No identical CDR3 amino acid sequences were shared among expanded clones across subjects, suggesting private TCR-beta repertoires in all groups. The highest TCR clonal expansion was observed in HAM/TSP patients, whereas the lowest was observed in MS patients, even when compared with healthy controls.

Source material: PBMCs. Here the chain combines TRBV14 and TRBJ2-1, with TRBD1 matching 12 junction bases. The origin of this receptor is a man aged 40-55 years in good health. The CDR3 is CASSLIPGQGAYNEQFF. The sequence in DNA is TGTGCCAGCAGCCTTATACCGGGACAGGGGGCGTACAATGAGCAGTTCTTC.